This entry concerns a single T cell receptor beta chain. As yet, its antigen is unknown. Deletions cut 5 bases from V and 7 bases from J, with 17 bases between. The CDR3 covers 14 residues. Reverse transcription of roughly 0.5 to 1 ug RNA used random hexamers. TCRdb reanalysed the immunoSEQ multiplex PCR reads using MiXCR and keeps one entry per CDR3 protein. The data show 110,000 to 150,000 distinct CDR3 sequences, nearly 97% seen once. This sample is part of a study of CD8 T cells in Susac syndrome. Findings of the study overall: It was acknowledged in the study that the number of individuals who were included in its TCR sequencing and HLA analysis was relatively small.

Sequences were obtained from CD4+ T cells from PBMCs. The source of this sequence is a human donor with Susac syndrome. This chain connects TRBV12-3 or TRBV12-4 to TRBJ1-1; the D gene is possibly TRBD1 (5 bases). CDR3 DNA sequence: TGTGCCAGCAGTGCCGAGACAGCTAGACTTGAAGCTTTCTTT. Translated: CASSAETARLEAFF.